This T cell receptor (beta chain) appears in the sequencing data of a study of blood T cell repertoires in COVID-19. Study summary: COVID-19 samples from acute and convalescent phases originated in the United States, Italy and Spain. T cells, B-cell-depleted T cells, or PBMCs supplied cDNA or gDNA.

How the authors handled the data: Reference gene primer amplification yielded estimated nucleated cell counts. Sequenced by immunoSEQ multiplex PCR; TCRdb stores in-frame clones only, minus some. The V and J calls and clone size were taken over from that table, and D and trimming were inferred from the DNA. The data contain about 170,000 clones, roughly 90% of them singletons. This clonotype originated in a man in his 60s with acute or convalescent COVID-19. Sequencing was performed on peripheral blood.

CDR3: CAWMPGNTEAFF. The DNA for the CDR3 is TGTGCCTGGATGCCAGGGAACACTGAAGCTTTCTTT. The chain couples TRBV30 to TRBJ1-1; D remains ambiguous. Deletions cut 4 bases from V and 1 base from J, with 7 bases between. Germline CDR1 and CDR2: GTSNPN and SVGIG (reference sequence). The CDR3 totals 12 residues.